Below, 2 T cell receptor beta chains from the same sample are listed, as sequenced in a study of blood T cell repertoires in COVID-19. The data were produced by immunoSEQ multiplex PCR, yet TCRdb's version contains in-frame clones alone and is incomplete. Among some 290,000 clones listed, roughly 87% were seen once. Sequencing was carried out using peripheral blood. The receptors come from a woman between 50 and 59 years old who had recovered from COVID-19.

This rearrangement joins TRBV5-6 to TRBJ1-3, with a weak D call TRBD1 (5 bases). In germline, CDR1 is SGHDT, CDR2 YYEEEE. This CDR3 contains 19 residues. Trimming cost V 0 bases and J 0 bases, with 19 bases left between them. The CDR3 loop reads CASSLALGRGESSGNTIYF. The CDR3 nucleotides are TGTGCCAGCAGCTTGGCCCTGGGGCGCGGTGAGAGCTCTGGAAACACCATATATTTT. Complete variable domain (other parts from reference TRBV5-6 and TRBJ1-3): DAGVTQSPTHLIKTRGQQVTLRCSPKSGHDTVSWYQQALGQGPQFIFQYYEEEERQRGNFPDRFSGHQFPNYSSELNVNALLLGDSALYLCASSLALGRGESSGNTIYFGEGSWLTVV.

This rearrangement joins TRBV28 to TRBJ1-5, with D tentatively TRBD1 (5 bases). This CDR3 contains 14 residues. From germline, CDR1 is MDHEN and CDR2 SYDVKM. Between the trimmed V and J ends, which lost 6 bases and 11 bases, there was a span of 20 bases. This CDR3 reads CASREWGGSGTQHF. The CDR3 DNA is TGTGCCAGCAGGGAATGGGGGGGAAGTGGCACCCAGCATTTT.